This T cell receptor beta chain came from a study of CD8 T cells in Susac syndrome. Study-level points and caveats: The study recognized that its TCR sequencing and HLA analysis covered a relatively small number of individuals.

CDR1 SGHRS and CDR2 YFSETQ come from the germline V gene. The CDR3 is 13 residues long. The V end lost 4 bases, the J end lost 8 bases, and 14 bases lay between the germline ends. In the case of this clonotype: The antigen remains undetermined.

As controls, healthy donors matched for age and sex were used. TEMRA cells were FACS-enriched, while CD8+ and CD4+ T cells were negatively isolated. Random-hexamer reverse transcription was applied to roughly 0.5 to 1 ug RNA. TCR beta CDR3 was amplified by immunoSEQ multiplex PCR. This amplification extended across 54 Vbeta and 13 Jbeta segments. TCRdb re-called the immunoSEQ multiplex PCR reads through MiXCR, storing one row per CDR3 protein. The profile shows roughly 120,000 distinct CDR3 sequences, over 85% of them singletons. Sequencing used CD4+ T cells from PBMCs. The V gene is TRBV5-1, the J gene TRBJ2-3; D may correspond to TRBD1 or TRBD2 (5 bases each). The sequence came from a human donor in good health. CDR3 nucleotide sequence: TGCGCCAGCAGCCTCTGGGGTGGGGGTACGCAGTATTTT. It translates to CASSLWGGGTQYF.